The TCR beta chain under discussion was sequenced for a study of T cells in Graves' hyperthyroidism and ophthalmopathy. Study context: Peripheral blood draws took place at initial diagnosis, ahead of any treatment.

Study results and caveats: The model anticipated ophthalmopathy a median approximately 6.7 months pre-onset.

This clonotype was observed a few times. Its antigen is currently unknown. The germline CDR1 and CDR2 sequences are LGHDT and YNNKEL (reference sequence). The ends were cut back, 4 bases at V and 6 bases at J, with 19 bases in the middle. The CDR3 runs to 16 residues. It was RNA transcripts that yielded the amplified TCR beta CDR3 regions. The HTBI primer set served for first-round RT-PCR of the TCR CDR3. TCRdb used MiXCR to reprocess the multiplex PCR reads, holding one entry per CDR3 protein. The data contain fewer than 350,000 distinct CDR3 sequences, approximately 16% of them seen just once; the ten biggest clones take up over 25%.

This receptor was identified in a woman aged 45-60 years with Graves' hyperthyroidism that later progressed to Graves' ophthalmopathy. Sequencing was done on a sample of blood. This chain joins TRBV3-1 and TRBJ1-5, with D possibly being TRBD1 (5 bases). CDR3 residues: CASSRSTGAWGQPQHF. The CDR3 DNA is TGTGCCAGCAGCCGCAGCACCGGGGCTTGGGGTCAGCCCCAGCATTTT.